The 10 T cell receptor beta chains given below trace back to one sample, sequenced in a study of chemoradiotherapy in HPV16-positive cancers. The assay was immunoSEQ multiplex PCR, and TCRdb's table has in-frame clones only and misses some. The sample includes some 70,000 clones, 85% to 90% of them seen just once. The sample here was blood, taken from a patient who underwent chemoradiotherapy. The receptors here all came from a human donor with HPV-associated anogenital cancer.

J is TRBJ2-2 and V is TRBV9; D is possibly TRBD2 (6 bases). The CDR3 is 17 amino acids. In germline, CDR1 is SGDLS, CDR2 YYNGEE. V shed 0 bases and J shed 5 bases, with 17 bases lying between them. The CDR3 nucleotides are TGTGCCAGCAGCGTAGTGTACGGGAGTTTAGGGACCGGGGAGCTGTTTTTT. This codes for CASSVVYGSLGTGELFF.

The sample holds a few counts of this clone. CDR3 bases: TGCGCCAGCACTTCCCGACGGGGCGAGCAGTACTTC. As protein: CASTSRRGEQYF. This chain connects TRBV10-1 to TRBJ2-7; D perhaps matches TRBD2 (5 bases). There are 12 residues in the CDR3. Germline V gene sequence: CDR1 WNHNN, CDR2 SYGVQD (reference sequence). The V end lost 7 bases, the J end lost 6 bases, and 13 bases lay between the germline ends.

The chain joins TRBV6-6 to TRBJ1-5; 7 nucleotides line up with TRBD1. Germline loops: CDR1 MNHNY, CDR2 SVGAGI (reference sequence). J was trimmed by 5 bases and V by 4 bases; bases with no gene match: 8. The CDR3 loop spans 15 amino acids. The CDR3 here is CASSLPPGQHQPQHF. The CDR3 DNA reads TGTGCCAGCAGTTTGCCCCCGGGACAGCATCAGCCCCAGCATTTT.

In this sample, this clone turned up once. This chain joins TRBV5-1 and TRBJ1-1; 8 bases line up with TRBD1. The junction had 12 bases not matched to a gene; V was cut back by 4 bases and J by 7 bases. Germline V gene sequence: CDR1 SGHRS, CDR2 YFSETQ. This CDR3 is 15 amino acids long. The CDR3 loop reads CASSNGQGARIEAFF. CDR3 sequence (DNA): TGCGCCAGCAGCAATGGCCAGGGGGCGCGGATTGAAGCTTTCTTT.

The chain is built from TRBV21-1 and TRBJ2-1; the table assigns TRBD2, which was not confirmed against the DNA. TRBV21-1 is assigned pseudogene status. This CDR3 region has 19 residues. CDR3 sequence reads: CASSKDAVLADLSYNEQFF. In DNA, the CDR3 is TGTGCCAGCAGCAAAGACGCCGTACTAGCGGACCTCTCCTACAATGAGCAGTTCTTC.

The rearrangement links TRBV10-1 to TRBJ1-5; 10 nucleotides agree with TRBD1. The V gene end was trimmed by 3 bases and the J gene end by 4 bases; junction bases not matched to a gene: 15. CDR1 WNHNN and CDR2 SYGVQD come from the germline V gene (reference sequence). The CDR3 contains 19 residues. CDR3 in amino acids: CASSDSRQGASRRNQPQHF. In DNA, the CDR3 is TGCGCCAGCAGTGATTCAAGACAGGGGGCAAGTCGGCGTAATCAGCCCCAGCATTTT.

The chain uses TRBV7-3 and TRBJ2-1; no clear D. This CDR3 contains 13 residues. Trimming cost V 1 base and J 7 bases, with 8 bases left between them. CDR1 and CDR2 from the germline V gene are SGHTA and FQGTGA. DNA of the CDR3: TGTGCCAGCAGCTTAATGCCAGAGAATGAGCAGTTCTTC. Its protein product is CASSLMPENEQFF.

The chain uses TRBV6-5 and TRBJ1-5; no clear D gene. Trimming pared 5 bases from V and 7 bases from J, leaving 12 bases between. Germline values: CDR1 MNHEY, CDR2 SVGAGI. CDR3 length: 13 residues. The CDR3: CASSPITGQPQHF. CDR3 sequence (DNA): TGTGCCAGCAGTCCAATAACCGGGCAGCCCCAGCATTTT.

The chain has TRBV5-5 and TRBJ2-7; TRBD1 aligns across 10 bases. J was trimmed by 3 bases and V by 4 bases; bases with no gene match: 7. Looked up from germline, CDR1 is SGHKS and CDR2 is YYEKEE (reference sequence). The CDR3 extends over 15 amino acids. In DNA, the CDR3 is TGTGCCAGCAGCGGGGGACAGGGGAGTCTCTACGAGCAGTACTTC. This gives the protein CASSGGQGSLYEQYF.

The chain couples TRBV6-1 to TRBJ1-2; D is possibly TRBD1 (6 bases). The CDR3 covers 13 residues. The V end lost 10 bases, the J end lost 3 bases, and 15 bases lay between the germline ends. Germline CDR1 and CDR2: MNHNS and SASEGT. CDR3 DNA sequence: TGTGCCACCGGACAGAATTCACACTATGGCTACACCTTC. Protein: CATGQNSHYGYTF.